This entry describes one T cell receptor beta chain. Its antigen remains unidentified. Base-call qualities are not available, and no considerably larger clone is one nucleotide away. Library creation used the immunoSEQ multiplex PCR assay. Rearranged TCR beta chain sequences were amplified using the hsTCRB Kit according to the manufacturer's protocol. TCRB libraries were sequenced on an Illumina MiSeq. The authors processed their data as follows. The proprietary platform of the kit vendor was used for demultiplexing, trimming and gene mapping. In TCRdb, the immuneACCESS table is reduced to in-frame sequences with V and J assigned. These tables do not hold every clone; where another copy was compared, an unresolved V gene accounts for under half, and the others remain unexplained. The D gene and trimming were derived from the DNA, and the V and J assignments and clone size from that table. This sample gives roughly 74,000 clones in total; almost 85% of them show up just once. Approximately 2.3% of the sample is held by the ten biggest clonotypes.

The data originate from a study of a mutant IDH1 vaccine in newly diagnosed glioma (dated by TCRdb to the early 2020s). Regarding the complete study: Eight vaccinations were administered to patients in weeks 1, 3, 5, 7, 11, 15, 19 and 23, corresponding to visits V03 through V10. Prior to enrollment, patients had been given standard therapy consisting of radiotherapy alone, temozolomide alone, or radiochemotherapy with temozolomide, with the combination given to most patients. Peripheral blood was collected at six visits: V03 (baseline), V05, V07, V10, V12 and V13. Longitudinal TCRB deep sequencing was performed for some 25 treated patients wherever samples were available for exploratory analyses. Vaccination began 4-6 weeks after radiotherapy alone, or alongside temozolomide cycles in the chemotherapy-containing groups. Of the approximately 35 treated patients, 62.5% were male and approximately 40% were female, and the mean age was approximately 40 years. Study-wide conclusions, independent of this receptor: The authors noted that analyses of patient blood samples could not be reproduced because of sample limitations. No apparent relationship was observed between pseudoprogression and alterations in the top peripheral T cell clonotypes detected by TCRB sequencing. Selection of PBMC samples for TCRB deep sequencing was based on availability. Immune responses induced by the vaccine were seen in roughly 95% of patients across multiple MHC alleles.

The intended sense of this specimen's time point label: week 23, last vaccination. Each vaccine dose was 300 ug of a 20-mer mutant IDH1 peptide in Montanide, given subcutaneously with topical imiquimod. All donors had newly diagnosed IDH1-mutant astrocytomas of WHO grade 3 or 4 that showed loss of nuclear ATRX. The samples were drawn from NOA16, a multicentre, single-arm, open-label phase I trial in Germany that tested a mutant IDH1 peptide vaccine in humans for the first time. Genomic DNA for TCRB sequencing was isolated from EDTA blood with the DNeasy Blood and Tissue Kit. Deletion took 0 bases off V and 1 base off J, with a span of 10 bases between the germline ends. The germline V gene sets CDR1 to SGDLS and CDR2 to YYNGEE. The cysteine opens and the phenylalanine closes a CDR3 of 16 amino acids. Here the CDR3 DNA is all that survives: 48 bases in frame from base 1.

The chain links TRBV9 with TRBJ2-2; the D gene cannot be resolved reliably. The TCR sequence derives from a man younger than 45 with glioma. Some clones in this sample may be carry-over from other donors' samples. The source material was PBMCs, sampled from a glioma patient whose treatment included an IDH1 peptide vaccine. The DNA sequence follows: TGTGCCAGCAGCGTAGGGAGCTGGGGGAACACCGGGGAGCTGTTTTTT. It translates as CASSVGSWGNTGELFF.